This T cell receptor (beta chain) derives from a study of blood T cell repertoires in COVID-19. Relative to its sample, this clone is medium-sized (0.01 to 0.1%). The method was immunoSEQ multiplex PCR; TCRdb's version includes in-frame clones alone and lacks a portion of them. The table lists about 190,000 clones, more than 75% of them singletons. The germline V gene encodes CDR1 SEHNR and CDR2 FQNEAQ (reference sequence). This CDR3 is built from 13 residues. V lost 8 bases and J 0 bases, leaving 8 bases between the germline ends. Recruited during active infection, patients (from Seattle) were subsequently followed longitudinally.

The receptor was isolated from a woman aged 55 to 70 with COVID-19, enrolled during active disease. This chain uses TRBV7-9 with TRBJ1-3; D gene unclear. The material sequenced was peripheral blood. CDR3 bases: TGTGCCAGCGCTCCCGGCTCTGGAAACACCATATATTTT. Translated, it gives CASAPGSGNTIYF.